This is a list of T cell receptor beta chains from one sample in a study of shared clonotypes between healthy human individuals. The method was immunoSEQ multiplex PCR; TCRdb's version includes in-frame clones alone and lacks a portion of them. The table shows 75,000 to 100,000 clones, with about half occurring only once. The sequencing sample was made of PBMCs. The receptors derive from a middle-aged woman in good health. Some clones in this sample may be carry-over from other donors' samples. CDR3s include the opening cysteine and the closing phenylalanine or tryptophan. Fields, in order: clone size, D gene, CDR3 length, J gene, V gene, CDR3 DNA, CDR3 protein. A D gene is named only where the DNA matches it firmly. Clone size is stated in some rows and not others, as once, few, many or a class when expanded.

abundance: NA
d_gene: NA
len: 15
j_gene: TRBJ1-3
v_gene: TRBV30
CDR3nt: TGTGCCTACACCAAAGACAGCTTCTCTGGAAACACCATATATTTT
CDR3aa: CAYTKDSFSGNTIYF

abundance: NA
d_gene: NA
len: 15
j_gene: TRBJ2-7
v_gene: TRBV21-1
CDR3nt: TGTGCCAGCAGCAAACTCACTAGCGGAACCTACGAGCAGTACTTC
CDR3aa: CASSKLTSGTYEQYF

abundance: NA
d_gene: TRBD1
len: 14
j_gene: TRBJ1-2
v_gene: TRBV6-1
CDR3nt: TGTGCCAGCTCACCGGGACAGGGGAGTTCTGGCTACACCTTC
CDR3aa: CASSPGQGSSGYTF

abundance: many
d_gene: NA
len: 14
j_gene: TRBJ2-3
v_gene: TRBV2
CDR3nt: TGTGCCAGCAGTGGGCGACTCCGAGGTGATACGCAGTATTTT
CDR3aa: CASSGRLRGDTQYF

abundance: many
d_gene: TRBD1
len: 15
j_gene: TRBJ1-1
v_gene: TRBV11-2
CDR3nt: TGTGCCAGCAGACCTATAGGGGGCAGAGGCACTGAAGCTTTCTTT
CDR3aa: CASRPIGGRGTEAFF

abundance: many
d_gene: NA
len: 14
j_gene: TRBJ1-2
v_gene: TRBV5-4
CDR3nt: TGTGCCAGCAGCTTGGAGGCAGCATCACTCGGCTACACCTTC
CDR3aa: CASSLEAASLGYTF

abundance: NA
d_gene: TRBD1
len: 15
j_gene: TRBJ2-3
v_gene: TRBV6-1
CDR3nt: TGTGCCAGCAGTTCAGGACAGGGGGCTACAGATACGCAGTATTTT
CDR3aa: CASSSGQGATDTQYF

abundance: few
d_gene: NA
len: 12
j_gene: TRBJ1-1
v_gene: TRBV18
CDR3nt: TGTGCCAGCTCACCCAGTGGCACTGAAGCTTTCTTT
CDR3aa: CASSPSGTEAFF

abundance: NA
d_gene: NA
len: 12
j_gene: TRBJ1-2
v_gene: TRBV5-4
CDR3nt: TGTGCCAGCAGCTTAAGGACCTATGGCTACACCTTC
CDR3aa: CASSLRTYGYTF

abundance: few
d_gene: NA
len: 12
j_gene: TRBJ1-2
v_gene: TRBV19
CDR3nt: TGTGCCAGTAGTTCCGGGTTTTATGGCTACACCTTC
CDR3aa: CASSSGFYGYTF

abundance: NA
d_gene: NA
len: 9
j_gene: TRBJ1-5
v_gene: TRBV29-1
CDR3nt: TGCAGCGGCCAGCAGCCCCAGCATTTT
CDR3aa: CSGQQPQHF

abundance: NA
d_gene: TRBD2
len: 15
j_gene: TRBJ2-3
v_gene: TRBV15
CDR3nt: TGTGCCACCAGCAGAGATTTCAGCGGGAGTGAGACGCAGTATTTT
CDR3aa: CATSRDFSGSETQYF

abundance: NA
d_gene: NA
len: 13
j_gene: TRBJ1-1
v_gene: TRBV5-6
CDR3nt: TGTGCCAGCAGCGGAACCACAGGGACTGAAGCTTTCTTT
CDR3aa: CASSGTTGTEAFF

abundance: NA
d_gene: NA
len: 15
j_gene: TRBJ2-7
v_gene: TRBV27
CDR3nt: TGTGCCAGCAGTTTATCAGGGACGGGCCTCTACGAGCAGTACTTC
CDR3aa: CASSLSGTGLYEQYF

abundance: few
d_gene: TRBD1
len: 16
j_gene: TRBJ1-2
v_gene: TRBV4-3
CDR3nt: TGCGCCAGCAGCCAAGAAAGTGACAGGGATTACTATGGCTACACCTTC
CDR3aa: CASSQESDRDYYGYTF

abundance: many
d_gene: NA
len: 14
j_gene: TRBJ2-7
v_gene: TRBV6-5
CDR3nt: TGTGCCAGCATGGATAGGACTCGGGGCTACGAGCAGTACTTC
CDR3aa: CASMDRTRGYEQYF

abundance: NA
d_gene: NA
len: 13
j_gene: TRBJ2-7
v_gene: TRBV5-4
CDR3nt: TGTGCCAGCAGCTTCACAGGGAGCAACGAGCAGTACTTC
CDR3aa: CASSFTGSNEQYF

abundance: NA
d_gene: NA
len: 14
j_gene: TRBJ2-5
v_gene: TRBV5-1
CDR3nt: TGCGCCAGCAGCCCGGACGGGAACGCGGAGACCCAGTACTTC
CDR3aa: CASSPDGNAETQYF

abundance: NA
d_gene: TRBD2
len: 15
j_gene: TRBJ2-7
v_gene: TRBV6-1
CDR3nt: TGTGCCAGCAGCACCCTAGCGGGAGGCCCATACGAGCAGTACTTC
CDR3aa: CASSTLAGGPYEQYF

abundance: NA
d_gene: NA
len: 14
j_gene: TRBJ1-1
v_gene: TRBV5-4
CDR3nt: TGTGCCAGCAGCGACCAGGGTAACCTGGCTGAAGCTTTCTTT
CDR3aa: CASSDQGNLAEAFF

abundance: many
d_gene: NA
len: 17
j_gene: TRBJ1-6
v_gene: TRBV30
CDR3nt: TGTGCCTGGAGTGTCGGGCTCGCCAGCTCCTATAATTCACCCCTCCACTTT
CDR3aa: CAWSVGLASSYNSPLHF

abundance: few
d_gene: NA
len: 13
j_gene: TRBJ1-2
v_gene: TRBV7-9
CDR3nt: TGTGCCAGCAGCCTAGCGGGCAGTGTTGGCTACACCTTC
CDR3aa: CASSLAGSVGYTF

abundance: once
d_gene: TRBD2
len: 15
j_gene: TRBJ2-5
v_gene: TRBV7-9
CDR3nt: TGTGCCAGCAGCTCTAGCGGGAGGGCCTTGGAGACCCAGTACTTC
CDR3aa: CASSSSGRALETQYF

abundance: NA
d_gene: NA
len: 15
j_gene: TRBJ1-1
v_gene: TRBV7-8
CDR3nt: TGTGCCAGCAGCAAAGACAGGAGCTGGAACACTGAAGCTTTCTTT
CDR3aa: CASSKDRSWNTEAFF

abundance: few
d_gene: NA
len: 14
j_gene: TRBJ1-6
v_gene: TRBV30
CDR3nt: TGTGCCTCCCAGGACGGGGGCTCGCCTTCACCCCTCCACTTT
CDR3aa: CASQDGGSPSPLHF

abundance: NA
d_gene: TRBD1
len: 17
j_gene: TRBJ1-6
v_gene: TRBV30
CDR3nt: TGTGCCTGGAGTCCCGGGACAGGGGGTTCCTATAATTCACCCCTCCACTTT
CDR3aa: CAWSPGTGGSYNSPLHF

abundance: many
d_gene: TRBD2
len: 16
j_gene: TRBJ2-3
v_gene: TRBV28
CDR3nt: TGTGCCAGCAGTCCTTTAGCGGGAGGGCCTGTAGATACGCAGTATTTT
CDR3aa: CASSPLAGGPVDTQYF

abundance: many
d_gene: NA
len: 14
j_gene: TRBJ1-4
v_gene: TRBV19
CDR3nt: TGTGCCAGTAGAAGGGCCGCGACTAATGAAAAACTGTTTTTT
CDR3aa: CASRRAATNEKLFF

abundance: NA
d_gene: NA
len: 15
j_gene: TRBJ2-7
v_gene: TRBV5-1
CDR3nt: TGCGCCAGCAGTTCTGAAGTTTCCAGCTCCTACGAGCAGTACTTC
CDR3aa: CASSSEVSSSYEQYF

abundance: many
d_gene: NA
len: 12
j_gene: TRBJ2-5
v_gene: TRBV5-1
CDR3nt: TGCGCCAGCAGCGTCGACCAAGAGACCCAGTACTTC
CDR3aa: CASSVDQETQYF

abundance: NA
d_gene: TRBD1
len: 14
j_gene: TRBJ2-7
v_gene: TRBV30
CDR3nt: TGTGCCTGGAGTGAGGGGGGACAGGCCTACGAGCAGTACTTC
CDR3aa: CAWSEGGQAYEQYF